The T cell receptor beta chain described here comes from a study of T-cell reconstitution after alpha-beta-depleted transplantation in children. Preparing the TCRbeta library involved the use of unique molecular identifiers. TCRdb re-called the PCR reads with MiXCR, one entry per CDR3 protein. The sample includes approximately 510,000 distinct CDR3 sequences, about a sixth of them seen just once. With 5 bases removed from V and 0 bases from J, the gap between germline ends came to 18 bases. CDR3 length: 17 amino acids. This clonotype has a handful of counts. The sample consisted of PBMCs from the stem cell graft donor, taken from the stem cell graft. The TCR originated in a human donor who donated a stem cell graft to a child with acute lymphoblastic leukemia. The chain combines TRBV12-3 or TRBV12-4 with TRBJ2-3, with D possibly being TRBD2 (5 bases). The CDR3 coding sequence is TGTGCCAGCAGTCCCCCTCCCGTGCGGGCAAGCACAGATACGCAGTATTTT. As protein: CASSPPPVRASTDTQYF.